A single sample gave rise to the 17 T cell receptor beta chains below, sequenced in a study of T-cell memory formation after mild COVID-19. TCRdb fed the 5' RACE reads into MiXCR, producing one record per CDR3 protein. The sample lists roughly 250,000 distinct CDR3 sequences, about 17% occurring once. Sequenced sample: PBMCs or a T cell subset sorted from them (not recorded which). Receptor source: a man aged 18 to 35 who had mild COVID-19 (a few samples of this study predate the infection). Cell type and time point are not known.

This clonotype was detected only a few times. The chain recombines TRBV5-1 with TRBJ2-1, with TRBD2 matching 13 bases. The germline V gene encodes CDR1 SGHRS and CDR2 YFSETQ. CDR3 length equals 16 residues. V was clipped by 4 bases and J by 9 bases; unmatched bases: 10. CDR3: CASSILAGGPSGEQFF. As DNA, the CDR3 is TGCGCCAGCAGCATACTAGCGGGGGGGCCGTCTGGTGAGCAGTTCTTC.

The CDR3 loop is CASSERVLGASYEQYV. CDR3 bases: TGTGCCAGCTCAGAAAGGGTTCTGGGGGCCTCCTACGAGCAGTACGTC. The chain joins TRBV18 to TRBJ2-7; tentative D call: TRBD1 (6 bases). The germline V gene has CDR1 KGHSH and CDR2 LQKENI. The V end lost 5 bases, the J end lost 0 bases, and 17 bases lay between the germline ends. The CDR3 contains 16 residues.

The CDR3 coding sequence is TGTGCCAGCAGCGCCCCAGGGTCCGCCTATGGCTACACCTTC. This codes for CASSAPGSAYGYTF. The rearrangement joins TRBV11-2 to TRBJ1-2; TRBD1 is a possible D gene (5 bases). The CDR3 is made up of 14 amino acids. The V end was cut by 5 bases, the J end by 4 bases, with 14 bases between. The germline gives CDR1 SGHAT, CDR2 FQNNGV. The full variable domain, rest sourced from reference TRBV11-2 and TRBJ1-2, is EAGVAQSPRYKIIEKRQSVAFWCNPISGHATLYWYQQILGQGPKLLIQFQNNGVVDDSQLPKDRFSAERLKGVDSTLKIQPAKLEDSAVYLCASSAPGSAYGYTFGSGTRLTVV.

The table lists this clonotype with a few counts. The chain employs TRBV12-3 or TRBV12-4 and TRBJ1-2; 11 nucleotides line up with TRBD1. This CDR3 is 14 amino acids long. V dropped 7 bases and J dropped 5; count of bases not matched to a gene: 6. As DNA, the CDR3 is TGTGCCAGCACCGGGACAGGGGGAATTTATGGCTACACCTTC. Translated: CASTGTGGIYGYTF.

This chain joins TRBV25-1 and TRBJ1-2; D not certain. V lost 4 bases to trimming and J lost 8 bases, with 17 bases between them. There are 14 residues in the CDR3. Germline CDR1 and CDR2: MGHDK and SYGVNS. DNA of the CDR3: TGTGCCAGCAGTGCTCGCAACATCCCCAGGGGCTACACCTTC. As protein: CASSARNIPRGYTF.

V is TRBV4-3 and J is TRBJ2-1; D call uncertain. Trimming pared 3 bases from V and 0 bases from J, leaving 12 bases between. Germline CDR1 LGHNA, CDR2 YSLEER. CDR3 length: 16 amino acids. The CDR3 DNA sequence: TGCGCCAGCAGCCACGGTAATTCGGGCTCCTACAATGAGCAGTTCTTC. It codes for CASSHGNSGSYNEQFF.

The chain recombines TRBV6-2 or TRBV6-3 with TRBJ1-1; no definite D call. The CDR3 length is 14 residues. The germline CDR1 and CDR2 sequences are MNHEY and SVGEGT. Trimming took 6 bases from V and 0 from J, leaving 11 bases between them. CDR3 sequence (DNA): TGTGCCAGCAGCAGGACCTCGATGAACACTGAAGCTTTCTTT. This codes for CASSRTSMNTEAFF.

The chain is built from TRBV15 and TRBJ2-7, with unresolved D. Trimming removed 3 bases at V and 6 bases at J, with 9 bases between. The CDR3 spans 12 residues. Germline CDR1 is LNHNV and CDR2 is YYDKDF (reference sequence). The CDR3: CATSSGHSEQYV. DNA for the CDR3: TGTGCCACCAGCAGTGGGCACTCCGAGCAGTACGTC.

A note on this clonotype: This clone may be a read error of a much larger clone one base away. The chain employs TRBV9 and TRBJ1-1; D gene uncertain. In germline, CDR1 is SGDLS, CDR2 YYNGEE. The CDR3 runs 13 residues. Trimming took 0 bases from V and 2 from J, leaving 5 bases between them. The CDR3 reads CASSVGINTEAFF. The CDR3, as DNA: TGTGCCAGCAGCGTAGGGATCAACACTGAAGCTTTCTTT.

This clonotype was seen at least ten times. The rearrangement uses TRBV7-2 and TRBJ1-2; the D is unclear. This CDR3 contains 14 residues. CDR1 SGHTA and CDR2 FQGNSA come from the germline V gene. Trimming took 4 bases from V and 3 from J, leaving 12 bases between them. The CDR3 spells CASSSEQTDYGYTF. The CDR3, as DNA: TGTGCCAGCAGCTCCGAACAGACGGACTATGGCTACACCTTC.

This clonotype came up many times. V gene TRBV20-1 combines with J gene TRBJ2-5; D might be TRBD1 (5 bases). The V end was cut by 6 bases, the J end by 1 base, with 6 bases between. The V gene's germline CDR1 is DFQATT and CDR2 SNEGSKA (reference sequence). The CDR3 length is 11 residues. The CDR3 loop reads CSARVQETQYF. CDR3 nucleotide sequence: TGCAGTGCCAGGGTCCAAGAGACCCAGTACTTC.

This clonotype was observed at least ten times. The chain couples TRBV20-1 to TRBJ2-3; D gene uncertain. CDR1 DFQATT and CDR2 SNEGSKA come from the germline V gene (reference sequence). CDR3 length: 12 amino acids. Trimming shortened V by 6 bases and J by 0 bases, and 7 bases separated the two germline ends. The CDR3 region is CSAPRSTDTQYF. The CDR3 DNA is TGCAGTGCCCCACGAAGCACAGATACGCAGTATTTT.

This rearrangement joins TRBV2 to TRBJ2-2; D not resolved. V dropped 6 bases and J dropped 8 bases, with 13 bases sitting between them. Germline V lookup: CDR1 SNHLY, CDR2 FYNNEI. The CDR3 has 13 amino acids. This CDR3 reads CASRQDGGGELFF. CDR3 nucleotide sequence: TGTGCCAGCAGGCAGGACGGCGGAGGGGAGCTGTTTTTT.

This clonotype has only a few counts. The CDR3 spells CASSLGSTNEKLFF. CDR3 in DNA: TGCGCCAGCAGCTTGGGGTCAACTAATGAAAAACTGTTTTTT. V is TRBV5-1 and J is TRBJ1-4; D unclear. Germline loops: CDR1 SGHRS, CDR2 YFSETQ. The V gene lost 0 bases and the J gene lost 0 bases, with 3 bases spanning the gap. The CDR3 totals 14 residues.

There are a few counts of this clonotype. The V gene is TRBV12-3 or TRBV12-4, the J gene TRBJ2-7; D is possibly TRBD2 (6 bases). CDR3 size: 12 residues. V lost 6 bases and J lost 11, with 17 bases in between. The CDR3 DNA reads TGTGCCAGCAGATCGGGACTTCGGGGGAAGTACTTC. It is translated as CASRSGLRGKYF.

The gene calls are TRBV20-1 and TRBJ1-5, with D unresolved. Germline CDR1 is DFQATT and CDR2 is SNEGSKA (reference sequence). The CDR3 is 16 residues long. Trimming stripped 3 bases from V and 4 bases from J, with 19 bases between. CDR3 amino acids: CSASRVGSYENQPQHF. The CDR3 DNA reads TGCAGTGCTAGTAGAGTAGGGAGCTATGAGAATCAGCCCCAGCATTTT.

This clonotype was seen more than once but under ten times. The gene calls are TRBV20-1 and TRBJ2-3; D is possibly TRBD1 (5 bases). V shed 3 bases and J shed 0 bases, with 10 bases lying between them. The CDR3 loop spans 14 amino acids. Germline assignment: CDR1 DFQATT and CDR2 SNEGSKA (reference sequence). The CDR3 DNA reads TGCAGTGCTAGGGACACTTCTAGCACAGATACGCAGTATTTT. Encoded protein: CSARDTSSTDTQYF.